Listed here is a single T cell receptor (beta chain). The record originates from a study of blood T cell repertoires in COVID-19. Study as a whole: The United States, Italy and Spain supplied acute and convalescent COVID-19 samples.

In the authors' methods: Amplification with reference gene primers provided the estimates of nucleated cell counts. Generated by immunoSEQ multiplex PCR, the TCRdb table keeps only in-frame clones and is missing some. From that table come the V and J calls and clone size; the DNA was used to work out D and trimming. The sample consists of 250,000 to 300,000 clones, more than 85% of them appearing once. V lost 4 bases and J lost 8; bases outside the gene matches: 9. CDR3 length: 15 amino acids. The germline V gene encodes CDR1 SGHDT and CDR2 YYEEEE. The sequence came from a man aged 40-50 years with acute or convalescent COVID-19. Sequenced sample: peripheral blood. The genes are TRBV5-6 and TRBJ1-4; 9 bases agree with TRBD1. The DNA of the CDR3 is TGTGCCAGCAGCGCGGCGACAGGGGGACGGGAAAAACTGTTTTTT. Encoded protein: CASSAATGGREKLFF. The full variable domain, rest sourced from reference TRBV5-6 and TRBJ1-4, is DAGVTQSPTHLIKTRGQQVTLRCSPKSGHDTVSWYQQALGQGPQFIFQYYEEEERQRGNFPDRFSGHQFPNYSSELNVNALLLGDSALYLCASSAATGGREKLFFGSGTQLSVL.